Presented here are 11 T cell receptor beta chains from one specimen sequenced in a study of T cell clonality in common variable immunodeficiency. Study conclusions and caveats: Reportedly, TCR beta sequences from common variable immunodeficiency showed fewer deletions and N-nucleotide insertions.

No antigen has been identified for these receptors. Sequenced by immunoSEQ multiplex PCR; TCRdb stores in-frame clones only, minus some. This sample includes roughly 40,000 clones with no singletons; its ten biggest clones take up roughly 5.6%. Material: peripheral blood mononuclear cells. The receptors come from a human donor with common variable immunodeficiency.

Incomplete CDR3 DNA: TGTGCCTGGAGTGTGGGGCGCTACGAG. This translates into CAWSVGRYE. The CDR3 in its entirety is CAWSVGRYEQYF. The chain combines TRBV30 with TRBJ2-7; possibly TRBD1 for D (5 bases). The read falls 3 residues short of the CDR3 end, and the missing part is taken from the germline J gene. CDR3 size: 12 residues. In germline, CDR1 is GTSNPN, CDR2 SVGIG (reference sequence). V dropped 0 bases and J dropped 3 bases, with 6 bases sitting between them. Together with reference TRBV30 and TRBJ2-7, the CDR3 gives the full variable domain: SQTIHQWPATLVQPVGSPLSLECTVEGTSNPNLYWYRQAAGRGLQLLFYSVGIGQISSEVPQNLSASRPQDRQFILSSKKLLLSDSGFYLCAWSVGRYEQYFGPGTRLTVT.

This clone was observed at least ten times. Coverage ceases 3 residues before the CDR3 finishes, and the germline J gene fills in the end. The rearrangement uses TRBV7-7 and TRBJ2-5, with 12 bases identical to TRBD2. Per germline, CDR1 SSHAT and CDR2 FNYEAQ (reference sequence). The CDR3 runs to 16 residues. Unmatched junction bases numbered 4, after V lost 3 bases and J lost 2 bases. The CDR3 loop is CASSFDTSGGQETQYF. The CDR3 bases that were read are TGTGCCAGCAGCTTCGACACTAGCGGGGGGCAAGAGACC.

The sample holds many counts of this clone. Read data end 3 residues before the CDR3 end; the end is taken from the germline J gene. The chain carries TRBV5-1 and TRBJ2-3; TRBD1 is a possible D gene (5 bases). V gave up 1 base and J gave up 3 bases, with 9 bases separating them. The germline V gene has CDR1 SGHRS and CDR2 YFSETQ. This CDR3 is built from 14 residues. The part of the CDR3 DNA that was read is TGCGCCAGCAGCTTGTTGCAGGGAACAGATACG. As protein: CASSLLQGTDT. The full-length CDR3 reads as CASSLLQGTDTQYF.

This clone appeared a few times. From the germline J gene comes the end of the CDR3, since the read stops 3 residues before it. The rearrangement links TRBV2 to TRBJ2-7; D tentatively fits TRBD1 or TRBD2 (5 bases each). Germline V lookup: CDR1 SNHLY, CDR2 FYNNEI. The CDR3 has 13 amino acids. V lost 10 bases, J lost 2 bases, and 15 bases lay in between. The part of the CDR3 DNA that was read is TGTGCCATCAGGACAAGCGGAACCTACGAG. This encodes CAIRTSGTYE. The CDR3, in full, reads CAIRTSGTYEQYF. Full variable domain (remainder filled in from reference TRBV2 and TRBJ2-7): EPEVTQTPSHQVTQMGQEVILRCVPISNHLYFYWYRQILGQKVEFLVSFYNNEISEKSEIFDDQFSVERPDGSNFTLKIRSTKLEDSAMYFCAIRTSGTYEQYFGPGTRLTVT.

This clone was seen at least ten times. Read coverage stops 3 residues before the CDR3 terminus; the germline J gene supplies the remainder. The rearrangement joins TRBV6-2 or TRBV6-3 to TRBJ1-2, with D tentatively TRBD1 (6 bases). In germline, CDR1 is MNHEY, CDR2 SVGEGT. The CDR3 totals 15 residues. V shed 7 bases and J shed 5 bases, with 20 bases lying between them. CDR3 in amino acids: CASNLAGRGDYGYTF. The CDR3 DNA, read in part, is TGTGCCAGCAACTTAGCCGGCAGGGGAGATTATGGC.

As for this clone: The read ends 3 residues before the CDR3 terminus; that terminus is restored from the germline J gene. The J gene is TRBJ2-1, the V gene TRBV5-1; 12 nucleotides line up with TRBD2. Germline CDR1 SGHRS, CDR2 YFSETQ. J gave up 5 bases and V 0 bases, and 3 bases lay outside the gene matches. This CDR3 has 16 residues. CDR3 residues: CASSLGTSGRNNEQFF. CDR3 DNA, as far as it was read: TGCGCCAGCAGCTTGGGTACTAGCGGGAGGAACAATGAG.

This clone showed up just a few times. Coverage ceases 3 residues before the CDR3 finishes, and the germline J gene fills in the end. The J gene is TRBJ1-5, the V gene TRBV2, with 7 bases aligning to TRBD1. The V gene end was trimmed by 4 bases and the J gene end by 2 bases; junction bases not matched to a gene: 8. CDR1 is SNHLY, CDR2 FYNNEI, per germline. This CDR3 contains 16 residues. The chain's CDR3 is CASSASVQGGNQPQHF. The covered CDR3 bases are TGTGCCAGCAGTGCGAGTGTTCAGGGGGGCAATCAGCCC. Complete variable domain (other parts from reference TRBV2 and TRBJ1-5): EPEVTQTPSHQVTQMGQEVILRCVPISNHLYFYWYRQILGQKVEFLVSFYNNEISEKSEIFDDQFSVERPDGSNFTLKIRSTKLEDSAMYFCASSASVQGGNQPQHFGDGTRLSIL.

This clone was seen more than once but under ten times. The read ends 3 residues before the CDR3 terminus; that terminus is restored from the germline J gene. The chain couples TRBV7-8 to TRBJ2-7, with a possible D match to TRBD1 (5 bases). This CDR3 spans 14 amino acids. V was shortened by 1 base and J by 4 bases, with 11 bases between the two germline ends. CDR1 is SGHVS, CDR2 FQNEAQ, per germline. CDR3: CASSLEGLGYEQYF. CDR3 bases read: TGTGCCAGCAGCTTAGAGGGGCTGGGGTACGAG.

This clone was recorded at least ten times. The observed sequence ends 3 residues before the CDR3 terminus, with the missing tail filled in from the germline J gene. The J gene is TRBJ2-1, the V gene TRBV2, with D possibly being TRBD2 (5 bases). V was pared by 7 bases and J by 0 bases, with 13 bases between. The germline CDR1 and CDR2 sequences are SNHLY and FYNNEI. The CDR3 contains 15 residues. The CDR3 here is CASKDFPSSYNEQFF. CDR3 DNA, as far as it was read: TGTGCCAGCAAGGACTTCCCGAGCTCCTACAATGAG.

Note on this clone: The sequence runs out 3 residues before the end of the CDR3; the remainder is reconstructed from the germline J gene. V is TRBV2 and J is TRBJ1-5; perhaps TRBD1 as D (5 bases). Germline V gene lookup returns CDR1 SNHLY and CDR2 FYNNEI. CDR3 length: 13 amino acids. The germline V and J ends were trimmed by 9 bases and 3 bases, with 12 bases remaining between them. CDR3 residues: CARGRQPNQPQHF. The sequenced CDR3 bases are TGTGCCAGGGGGAGACAGCCCAATCAGCCC.

At least ten counts were recorded for this clone. The read ends 3 residues shy of where the CDR3 ends; the end is completed using the germline J gene. V gene TRBV18 combines with J gene TRBJ1-6, with 7 bases matching TRBD1. Germline assignment: CDR1 KGHSH and CDR2 LQKENI. V lost 3 bases and J lost 9; bases outside the gene matches: 5. CDR3 length: 14 residues. CDR3 bases read: TGTGCCAGCTCACCGGAGCACAGGGGTTCACCC. Translation gives CASSPEHRGSP. The whole CDR3 is CASSPEHRGSPLHF.